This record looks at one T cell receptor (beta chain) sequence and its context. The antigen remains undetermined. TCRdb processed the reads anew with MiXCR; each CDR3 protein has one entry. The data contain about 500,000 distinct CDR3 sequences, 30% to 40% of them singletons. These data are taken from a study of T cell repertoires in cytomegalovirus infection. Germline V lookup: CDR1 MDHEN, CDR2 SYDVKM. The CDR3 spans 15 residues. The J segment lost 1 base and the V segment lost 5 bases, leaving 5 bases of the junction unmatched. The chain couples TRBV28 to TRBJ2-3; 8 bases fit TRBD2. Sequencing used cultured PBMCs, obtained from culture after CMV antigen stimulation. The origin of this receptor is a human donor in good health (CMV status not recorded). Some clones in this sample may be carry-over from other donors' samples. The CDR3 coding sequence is TGTGCCAGCAGTCCTGGGACTAGACGCACAGATACGCAGTATTTT. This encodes CASSPGTRRTDTQYF.